Detailed here is one T cell receptor (beta chain). Its antigen is currently unknown. PCR amplification relied on 60 Vbeta primers (plus 13 Jbeta primers). Sequenced by immunoSEQ multiplex PCR; TCRdb stores in-frame clones only, minus some. The repertoire consists of roughly 140,000 clones, with 55% to 70% occurring once and the leading ten covering about 3%. Germline assignment: CDR1 LNHDA and CDR2 SQIVND (reference sequence). The V and J ends lost 6 bases and 1 base respectively, with 10 bases between them. The CDR3 runs 14 residues. This record belongs to a study of cytomegalovirus exposure and HLA in healthy donors. The study, taken as a whole, reports: HLA alleles were associated with 16,000 or so TCR beta sequences in a later analysis at 0.05 false discovery rate. Later analysis revealed greater clonal expansion in HLA-associated TCR beta chains than in equally common others. When a later analysis was performed, an Asian-associated ancestry cluster reportedly had fewer N-insertions than the roughly 640-donor mean. Published work reported that the classifier diagnosed cytomegalovirus status with high specificity and sensitivity.

The clonotype originates from a woman between 25 and 40 years old in good health and CMV-seropositive. The sequencing sample was made of PBMCs. J is TRBJ1-5 and V is TRBV19, with D possibly matching TRBD1 (5 bases). The CDR3 region is CASSEQVSNQPQHF. For the CDR3, the DNA is TGTGCCAGTAGCGAACAGGTGAGCAATCAGCCCCAGCATTTT.